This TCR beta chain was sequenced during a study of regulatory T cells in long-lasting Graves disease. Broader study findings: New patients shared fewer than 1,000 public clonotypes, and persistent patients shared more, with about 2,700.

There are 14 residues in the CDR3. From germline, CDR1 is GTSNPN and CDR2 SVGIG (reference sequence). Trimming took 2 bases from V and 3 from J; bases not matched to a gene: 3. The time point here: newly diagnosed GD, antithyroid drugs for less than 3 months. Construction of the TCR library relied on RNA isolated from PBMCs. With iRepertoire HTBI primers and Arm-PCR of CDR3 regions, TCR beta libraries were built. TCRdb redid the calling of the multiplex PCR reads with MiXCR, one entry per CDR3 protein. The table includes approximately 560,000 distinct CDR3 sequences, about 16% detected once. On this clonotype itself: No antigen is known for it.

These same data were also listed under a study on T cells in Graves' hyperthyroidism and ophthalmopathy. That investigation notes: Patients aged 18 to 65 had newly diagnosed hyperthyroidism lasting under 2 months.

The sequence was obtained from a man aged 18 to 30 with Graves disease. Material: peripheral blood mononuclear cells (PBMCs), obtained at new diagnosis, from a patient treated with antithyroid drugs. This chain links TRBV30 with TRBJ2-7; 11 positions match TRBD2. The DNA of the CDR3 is TGTGCCTGGAGTAAGGGGACTAGCGGCTACGAGCAGTACTTC. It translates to CAWSKGTSGYEQYF.